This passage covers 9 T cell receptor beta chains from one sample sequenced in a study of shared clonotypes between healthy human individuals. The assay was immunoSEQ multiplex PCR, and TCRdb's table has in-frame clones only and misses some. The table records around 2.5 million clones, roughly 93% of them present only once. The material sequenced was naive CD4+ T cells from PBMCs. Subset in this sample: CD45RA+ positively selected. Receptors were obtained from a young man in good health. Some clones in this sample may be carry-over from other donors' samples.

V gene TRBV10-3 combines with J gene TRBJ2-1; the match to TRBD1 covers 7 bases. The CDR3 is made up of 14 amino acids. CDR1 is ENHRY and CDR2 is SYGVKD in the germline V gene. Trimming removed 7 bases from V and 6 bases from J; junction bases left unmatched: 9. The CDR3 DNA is TGTGCCATCACTCCGGCGGCAGGGGGCAATGAGCAGTTCTTC. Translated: CAITPAAGGNEQFF.

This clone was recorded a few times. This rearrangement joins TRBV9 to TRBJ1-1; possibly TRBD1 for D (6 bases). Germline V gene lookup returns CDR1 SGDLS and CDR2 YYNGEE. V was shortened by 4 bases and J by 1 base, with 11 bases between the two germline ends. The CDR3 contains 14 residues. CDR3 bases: TGTGCCAGCAGCACGCGGACAGAGAACACTGAAGCTTTCTTT. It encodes CASSTRTENTEAFF. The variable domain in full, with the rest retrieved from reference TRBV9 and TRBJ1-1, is DSGVTQTPKHLITATGQRVTLRCSPRSGDLSVYWYQQSLDQGLQFLIQYYNGEERAKGNILERFSAQQFPDLHSELNLSSLELGDSALYFCASSTRTENTEAFFGQGTRLTVV.

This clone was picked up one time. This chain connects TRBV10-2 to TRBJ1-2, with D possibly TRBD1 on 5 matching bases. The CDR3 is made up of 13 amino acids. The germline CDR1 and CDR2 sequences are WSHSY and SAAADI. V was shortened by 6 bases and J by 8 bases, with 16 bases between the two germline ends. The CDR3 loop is CASRRTDAGGYTF. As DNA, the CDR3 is TGCGCCAGCAGGCGGACGGATGCAGGGGGCTACACCTTC.

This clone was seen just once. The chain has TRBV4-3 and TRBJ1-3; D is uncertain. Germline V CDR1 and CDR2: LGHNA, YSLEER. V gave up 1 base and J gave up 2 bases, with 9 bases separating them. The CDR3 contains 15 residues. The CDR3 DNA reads TGCGCCAGCAGCCAAGCTGGCGGAACTGGAAACACCATATATTTT. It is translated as CASSQAGGTGNTIYF.

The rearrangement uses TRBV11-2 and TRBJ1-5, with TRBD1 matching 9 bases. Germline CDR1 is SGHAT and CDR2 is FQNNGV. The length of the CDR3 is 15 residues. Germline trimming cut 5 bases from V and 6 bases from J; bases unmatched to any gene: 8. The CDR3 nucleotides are TGTGCCAGCAGCCTGGGGACAGGGTTGAGTCAGCCCCAGCATTTT. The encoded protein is CASSLGTGLSQPQHF.

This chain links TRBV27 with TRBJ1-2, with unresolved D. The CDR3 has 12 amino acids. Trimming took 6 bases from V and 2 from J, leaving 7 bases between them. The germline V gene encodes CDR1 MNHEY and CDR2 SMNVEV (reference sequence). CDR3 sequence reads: CASRERNYGYTF. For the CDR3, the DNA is TGTGCCAGCAGGGAAAGGAACTATGGCTACACCTTC.

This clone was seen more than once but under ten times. Here the CDR3 reads CASSLDSGGANTEAFF. In nucleotides, the CDR3 is TGCGCCAGCAGCCTCGACAGCGGAGGCGCGAACACTGAAGCTTTCTTT. The rearrangement joins TRBV5-1 to TRBJ1-1; D perhaps matches TRBD1 (5 bases). V was shortened by 4 bases and J by 1 base, with 17 bases between the two germline ends. The germline gives CDR1 SGHRS, CDR2 YFSETQ. CDR3 length equals 16 residues. Filled out from reference TRBV5-1 and TRBJ1-1, the complete variable domain reads KAGVTQTPRYLIKTRGQQVTLSCSPISGHRSVSWYQQTPGQGLQFLFEYFSETQRNKGNFPGRFSGRQFSNSRSEMNVSTLELGDSALYLCASSLDSGGANTEAFFGQGTRLTVV.

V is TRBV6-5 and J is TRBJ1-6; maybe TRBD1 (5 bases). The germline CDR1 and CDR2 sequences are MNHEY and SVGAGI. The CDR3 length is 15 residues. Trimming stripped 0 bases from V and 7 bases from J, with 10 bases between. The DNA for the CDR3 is TGTGCCAGCAGTTACTCCGGGACCTCGAATTCACCCCTCCACTTT. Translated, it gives CASSYSGTSNSPLHF.

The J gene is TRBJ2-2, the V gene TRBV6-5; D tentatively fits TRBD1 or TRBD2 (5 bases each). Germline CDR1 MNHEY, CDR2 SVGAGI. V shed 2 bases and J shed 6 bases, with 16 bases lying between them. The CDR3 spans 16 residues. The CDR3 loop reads CASSYQSRGDAGELFF. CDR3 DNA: TGTGCCAGCAGTTACCAGAGTAGGGGAGACGCCGGGGAGCTGTTTTTT.